This T cell receptor (beta chain) emerged from a study of blood T cell repertoires in COVID-19 (dated by TCRdb to about 2020). Context from the whole study: Samples covering the acute and convalescent phases of COVID-19 were provided by collaborators in the United States, Italy and Spain. Where available, HLA class I and class II types were obtained from metadata supplied by the sample provider rather than from assay-based typing. The prospective study material was composed of cDNA or gDNA derived from T cells, B-cell-depleted T cells, or PBMCs. The repertoires were released in a freely available public database meant as a resource for research on the immune response to SARS-CoV-2. Nearly every sample came with metadata listing a de-identified subject ID, COVID-19 status, age in years and sex. Subjects who had been exposed to COVID-19, were actively infected with it, or had recovered from it provided the deeply sampled blood TCRbeta repertoires that made up the dataset. The samples were drawn from the first 160 participants of the ongoing ImmuneRACE study and from some 1,300 subjects provided by 6 global collaborators.

This clone was detected once. This receptor's antigen is unknown. Nothing much larger sits one base from this clone, and base qualities are not available. The CDR3 has 13 amino acids, counting the end cysteine and phenylalanine. Just the 39-base CDR3 DNA is kept, in frame starting at base 1. V is reduced by 4 bases and J by 5 bases, leaving a spacing of 9 bases between them. The germline V gene specifies ENHRY as CDR1 and SYGVKD as CDR2. One collaborating source in Seattle enrolled patients during active infection and followed them longitudinally through the course of disease. Whole blood was collected in K2EDTA tubes by collaborating institutions according to the institutions' own protocols. For TCRbeta analysis, collaborators shipped samples as frozen whole blood, isolated PBMCs, or DNA extracted from either of those sample types. TCRbeta CDR3 regions were amplified from genomic DNA using the immunoSEQ Assay, a bias-controlled multiplex PCR. For the original study's pipeline: The number of nucleated cells in each sample was estimated by amplification of reference gene primers within the assay. To quantify the absolute abundance of each unique TCRbeta CDR3 rearrangement, sequence reads were collapsed and filtered. For each sample, productive Simpson clonality was calculated as the square root of Simpson's diversity index over productive rearrangements. TCRdb stores this immuneACCESS table with in-frame sequences only. Part of the clones is absent; in the studies checked, under half of the shortfall reflects unresolved V genes, and no reason is known for the rest. Clonal size and the V and J genes are those of that table, whereas D and trimming came from the DNA. The sample includes around 210,000 clones, with 85% observed a single time. The ten most abundant clones make up more than 4.5% of the sample.

Beyond this particular receptor, the publication reports: The amount of clinical and demographic metadata varied by source and participant and was provided uncurated.

Recombination connected TRBV10-3 to TRBJ1-5, with no reliable assignment of the D segment. The sample comprised peripheral blood. This sequence was found in a man in his fifties with COVID-19, enrolled during active disease. The CDR3 sequence is CAISALSDQPQHF. The DNA sequence follows: TGTGCCATCAGTGCCTTGAGTGATCAGCCCCAGCATTTT.